The rows below give T cell receptor beta chains drawn from one sample of a study of lymphopenia after photon versus proton radiotherapy. Sequencing was performed with immunoSEQ multiplex PCR; in TCRdb, only in-frame clones are kept and a portion is missing. The table lists 25,000 to 40,000 clones, approximately 84% of them singletons, with 14% in the top ten. The sequencing used peripheral blood, collected from a patient treated with proton-based radiotherapy. Receptor source: a woman in her sixties or seventies with pancreatic cancer. The CDR3 runs from the conserved cysteine through the conserved F or W. A D gene is named only where the DNA matches it firmly. Clone size, where shown, is once, few, many, or a class for clones that have expanded.

>NA|TRBV13|TRBJ2-1|NA
TGTGCCAGCAGCCTAGGGTCGAGCTCCTACAATGAGCAGTTCTTC
CASSLGSSSYNEQFF
>NA|TRBV4-3|TRBJ2-1|NA
TGCGCCAGCAGCCAAGATCGGGCTAGCAGACACATCTACAATGAGCAGTTCTTC
CASSQDRASRHIYNEQFF
>NA|TRBV4-3|TRBJ2-2|NA
TGCGCCAGCAGCCAAGATCTCCAGGGGCGGTCGTCCGGGGAGCTGTTTTTT
CASSQDLQGRSSGELFF
>NA|TRBV28|TRBJ2-1|TRBD2
TGTGCCAGCAGTTTGGGAGGGACCGCCGAGCAGTTCTTC
CASSLGGTAEQFF
>NA|TRBV6-4|TRBJ1-2|TRBD1
TGTGCCAGCAGTGGGAACAGGGGATTCGGTGGCTACACCTTC
CASSGNRGFGGYTF
>NA|TRBV9|TRBJ2-1|NA
TGTGCCAGCAGCGTAGCTGGGCTCTACAATGAGCAGTTCTTC
CASSVAGLYNEQFF
>few|TRBV28|TRBJ2-2|NA
TGTGCCAGCAGTTTATTGTCCGGGGAGCTGTTTTTT
CASSLLSGELFF
>NA|TRBV18|TRBJ2-7|NA
TGTGCCAGCTCAACGTGGGGGCAGAGCTCCTACGAGCAGTACTTC
CASSTWGQSSYEQYF
>NA|TRBV7-2|TRBJ2-5|TRBD1
TGTGCCAGCACCTCGGGGGGACAGGGGGTAGAGACCCAGTACTTC
CASTSGGQGVETQYF
>NA|TRBV11-2|TRBJ2-6|NA
TGTGCCAGCAGCCGGGAGTGGGTGGGGGCCAACGTCCTGACTTTC
CASSREWVGANVLTF
>NA|TRBV19|TRBJ2-7|NA
TGTGCCAGTAGCTTACATGGACAGACCTCCTACGAGCAGTACTTC
CASSLHGQTSYEQYF
>NA|TRBV19|TRBJ1-5|TRBD1
TGTGCCAGTAGTGCTGGGACAGGGGGCAATCAGCCCCAGCATTTT
CASSAGTGGNQPQHF
>NA|TRBV6-1|TRBJ1-2|NA
TGTGCCAGCGGAGGGGAGGGGCCCGCCACGTATGGCTACACCTTC
CASGGEGPATYGYTF
>NA|TRBV25-1|TRBJ2-7|NA
TGTGCCAGCCCATCCTCAAGGGCCAGCAAAAAGGGATACGAGCAGTACTTC
CASPSSRASKKGYEQYF
>NA|TRBV4-3|TRBJ2-3|TRBD2
TGCGCCAGCAGCCAAGGGTTAGCGGGAGCTGTTTCGCAGTATTTT
CASSQGLAGAVSQYF
>NA|TRBV27|TRBJ2-7|TRBD1
TGTGCCAGCAGTTTCCCGGGACAGGGCGAGCAGTACTTC
CASSFPGQGEQYF
>NA|TRBV18|TRBJ2-7|NA
TGTGCCAGCTCACCAGGGGGCGGCGAGCAGTACTTC
CASSPGGGEQYF
>few|TRBV19|TRBJ1-6|TRBD1
TGTGCCAGTAGTATAGAACAGGGGAATTCACCCCTCCACTTT
CASSIEQGNSPLHF
>NA|TRBV5-6|TRBJ1-1|TRBD1
TGTGCCAGCAGCTTGGCCGGACAGGGGGTAGATGAAGCTTTCTTT
CASSLAGQGVDEAFF
>NA|TRBV27|TRBJ1-5|NA
TGTGCCAGCAGTCCTCGAGGTGGTCGTGGGAGCAATCAGCCCCAGCATTTT
CASSPRGGRGSNQPQHF
>once|TRBV28|TRBJ1-2|TRBD1
TGTGCCAGCAGTTCCCCGGGACAGGGGTACTATGGCTACACCTTC
CASSSPGQGYYGYTF
>NA|TRBV19|TRBJ1-1|TRBD1
TGTGCCAGTACCCTGGGGGACAGGGTCACTGAAGCTTTCTTT
CASTLGDRVTEAFF
>NA|TRBV6-6|TRBJ1-1|NA
TGTGCCAGCAGAACAGGGTCGCGCTTTGAAGCTTTCTTT
CASRTGSRFEAFF
>NA|TRBV19|TRBJ2-7|TRBD1
TGTGCCAGTAGTCGGGTTGGGACAGGGGTTGACGAGCAGTACTTC
CASSRVGTGVDEQYF
>NA|TRBV7-8|TRBJ1-3|TRBD1
TGTGCCAGCAGCTCCCTCCGGGACAGTCAAGGAAACACCATATATTTT
CASSSLRDSQGNTIYF
>NA|TRBV19|TRBJ1-2|NA
TGTGCCAGTAGTATAAACAGTGCAGGTGGCTACACCTTC
CASSINSAGGYTF
>once|TRBV11-3|TRBJ2-5|NA
TGTGCCAGCAGCTTTACTAGCTCAGAGACCCAGTACTTC
CASSFTSSETQYF
>NA|TRBV28|TRBJ1-2|NA
TGTGCCAGCAGTTTGGGGGTTAACTATGGCTACACCTTC
CASSLGVNYGYTF
>NA|TRBV5-1|TRBJ2-7|TRBD1
TGCGCCAGCAGCTTGTCGGGACAGGGCCCCTACGAGCAGTACTTC
CASSLSGQGPYEQYF
>NA|TRBV7-9|TRBJ1-1|NA
TGTGCCAGCAGCTTATCGCCAGGTGAGTTTCTGGACACTGAAGCTTTCTTT
CASSLSPGEFLDTEAFF
>NA|TRBV18|TRBJ2-6|NA
TGTGCCAGCTCACCCTCTGGGGCCAACGTCCTGACTTTC
CASSPSGANVLTF
>NA|TRBV28|TRBJ1-2|NA
TGTGCCACCATTCCCGGGACGCCGGACCACTATGGCTACACCTTC
CATIPGTPDHYGYTF
>NA|TRBV10-3|TRBJ1-1|TRBD1
TGTGCCATCAGACCGGGACAGACGAACACTGAAGCTTTCTTT
CAIRPGQTNTEAFF
>few|TRBV10-3|TRBJ1-2|NA
TGTGCCACCCAATTCGGGGTAGGTGGCTACACCTTC
CATQFGVGGYTF
>NA|TRBV18|TRBJ2-4|NA
TGTGCCAGCTCACCAATAGCCAAAAACATTCAGTACTTC
CASSPIAKNIQYF
>NA|TRBV9|TRBJ1-2|TRBD1
TGTGCCAGCAGCGCAACGGGACAGGTCCAAAGTAGTGACACCTTC
CASSATGQVQSSDTF
>NA|TRBV6-6|TRBJ2-7|NA
TGTGCCAGCAGTTATCTGGCAGGCAGGCTTTACGAGCAGTACTTC
CASSYLAGRLYEQYF
>NA|TRBV5-8|TRBJ1-2|TRBD1
TGTGCCAGCAGCGAGCAGTCAGGGGGCTTAGGTGGCTACACCTTC
CASSEQSGGLGGYTF
>NA|TRBV9|TRBJ2-7|TRBD2
TGTGCCAGCAGCGTGCTGACTAGCAGCTACGAGCAGTACTTC
CASSVLTSSYEQYF
>NA|TRBV2|TRBJ1-2|NA
TGTGCCAGCATGTTCGAGGAAGGTGACTATGGCTACACCTTC
CASMFEEGDYGYTF
>NA|TRBV28|TRBJ2-3|TRBD2
TGTGCCAGCAGTCCTAGCGGGAGGGCCTTAAGTAGCACAGATACGCAGTATTTT
CASSPSGRALSSTDTQYF
>NA|TRBV19|TRBJ2-2|TRBD1
TGTGCCAGTAGTGGGACAGGGGGCCACACCGGGGAGCTGTTTTTT
CASSGTGGHTGELFF
>NA|TRBV30|TRBJ2-1|TRBD2
TGTGCCTACGCTAGCGGCTACAATGAGCAGTTCTTC
CAYASGYNEQFF
>few|TRBV4-1|TRBJ2-3|NA
TGCGCCAGCAGCCAAGGTTTGGGCTCCACAGATACGCAGTATTTT
CASSQGLGSTDTQYF
>NA|TRBV7-9|TRBJ1-1|NA
TGTGCCAGCAGCCCCCAGGGTACAATGAACACTGAAGCTTTCTTT
CASSPQGTMNTEAFF